The entry below gives a single TCR beta chain sequence along with its context. The data were taken from a study of OX40 agonist ivuxolimab in advanced cancers. Some clones are missing from TCRdb's copy, which holds only in-frame ones; the method was immunoSEQ multiplex PCR. The sample has roughly 43,000 clones, approximately 91% seen once. The germline V and J ends were trimmed by 0 bases and 2 bases, with 7 bases remaining between them. CDR1 SGDLS and CDR2 YYNGEE come from the germline V gene. CDR3 length: 14 residues. This material consisted of CD4+ or CD8+ T cells sorted from blood, taken in a trial of the OX40 agonist ivuxolimab. J is TRBJ2-3 and V is TRBV9; D is undetermined. The origin of this receptor is an adult with an advanced solid tumor such as melanoma, head and neck, liver or kidney cancer. The CDR3 region is CASSVVDFTDTQYF. The CDR3 DNA follows: TGTGCCAGCAGCGTAGTTGACTTCACAGATACGCAGTATTTT.